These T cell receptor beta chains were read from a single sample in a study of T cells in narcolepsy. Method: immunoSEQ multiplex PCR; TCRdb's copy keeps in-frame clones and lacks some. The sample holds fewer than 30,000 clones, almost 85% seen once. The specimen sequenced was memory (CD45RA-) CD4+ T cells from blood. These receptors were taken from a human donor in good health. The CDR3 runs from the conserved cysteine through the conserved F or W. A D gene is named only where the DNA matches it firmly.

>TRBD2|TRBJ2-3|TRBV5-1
CASSQASGSTDTQYF
TGCGCCAGCAGCCAAGCTAGCGGGAGTACAGATACGCAGTATTTT
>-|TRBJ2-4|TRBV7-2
CASSFGLAKNIQYF
TGTGCCAGCAGCTTTGGCCTAGCCAAAAACATTCAGTACTTC
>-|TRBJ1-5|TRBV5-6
CASSFGRLIGNQPQHF
TGTGCCAGCAGCTTTGGCAGACTAATTGGCAATCAGCCCCAGCATTTT
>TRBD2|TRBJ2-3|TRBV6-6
CASKTSGRGDTQYF
TGTGCCAGCAAGACTAGCGGGAGAGGAGATACGCAGTATTTT
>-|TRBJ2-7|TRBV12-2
CASRLSGF
TGTGCAAGTCGCTTGTCTGGGTTC
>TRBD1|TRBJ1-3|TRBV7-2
CASSSRTGVGNTIYF
TGTGCCAGCAGCTCCCGGACAGGGGTTGGAAACACCATATATTTT
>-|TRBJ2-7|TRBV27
CASSLWGGYEQYF
TGTGCCAGCAGTTTATGGGGAGGCTACGAGCAGTACTTC
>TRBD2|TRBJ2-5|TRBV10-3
CAISSGLAGGQETQYF
TGTGCCATCAGCTCGGGACTAGCGGGAGGGCAAGAGACCCAGTACTTC
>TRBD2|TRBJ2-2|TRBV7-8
CASSQGLGLAGGTAGELFF
TGTGCCAGCAGCCAGGGGCTGGGACTAGCGGGAGGAACGGCCGGGGAGCTGTTTTTT
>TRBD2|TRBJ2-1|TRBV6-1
CASSGASGLSYNEQFF
TGTGCCAGCAGTGGGGCTAGCGGGCTTTCCTACAATGAGCAGTTCTTC
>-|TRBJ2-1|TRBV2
CASSETGYIEQFF
TGTGCCAGCAGTGAAACAGGGTATATTGAGCAGTTCTTC
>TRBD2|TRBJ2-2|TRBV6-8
CASSWVSRLAAGELFF
TGTGCCAGCAGTTGGGTTTCGAGACTAGCGGCCGGGGAGCTGTTTTTT
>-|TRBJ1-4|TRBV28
CASSPMGAATNEKLFF
TGTGCCAGCAGTCCGATGGGAGCCGCAACTAATGAAAAACTGTTTTTT